The clone carrying this T cell receptor beta chain was picked up a small number of times. The assay was immunoSEQ multiplex PCR, and TCRdb's table has in-frame clones only and misses some. Found here are around 1,000,000 clones, 70% to 80% of them singletons; the top ten hold 0.89%. The data were taken from a study of shared clonotypes between healthy human individuals. Study-wide context: In total, the donors were two women and a few men aged 18 to 49.

CD4+ cells underwent separation, giving CD45RA+ naive and CD45RA-negative memory subsets. Germline CDR1 SGHTA, CDR2 FQGTGA. Trimming took off 3 bases at V and 2 bases at J, with 12 bases between the two ends. The CDR3 spans 15 residues. Sequencing input: memory CD4+ T cells from PBMCs. Noted subset: CD45RA-negative fraction. The V gene is TRBV7-3, the J gene TRBJ2-3; no clear D gene. The sequence came from a man aged 18 to 29 in good health. Some clones in this sample may be carry-over from other donors' samples. CDR3 sequence (DNA): TGTGCCAGCAGCTTTGGCCCGGCGGACACAGATACGCAGTATTTT. It specifies CASSFGPADTDTQYF.